Listed below are T cell receptor beta chains from one sample, sequenced in a study of response to subunit inactivated influenza vaccine. MiXCR was run by TCRdb on the RT-PCR reads, yielding one entry per CDR3 protein. The data hold fewer than 550,000 distinct CDR3 sequences, with 25% observed a single time. The sample in question was CD4+ T cells sorted from PBMCs, obtained 4 to 6 days after vaccination. These receptors were collected from a man in his forties or fifties who received an inactivated influenza vaccine. CDR3s include the opening cysteine and the closing phenylalanine or tryptophan. The order of the fields is V gene, D gene, J gene, CDR3 length, clone size, CDR3 DNA, CDR3 protein. A D gene is named only where the DNA matches it firmly. Clone size appears in some rows only: once, few, many, or a class for an expanded clone.

>TRBV6-2/TRBV6-3|NA|TRBJ2-5|15|NA
TGTGCCAGCAGCCCACAAGGGCGAATCCAAGAGACCCAGTACTTC
CASSPQGRIQETQYF
>TRBV12-3/TRBV12-4|NA|TRBJ1-2|13|few
TGTGCCAGCAGTTTAAAAGGGGGTTATGGCTACACCTTC
CASSLKGGYGYTF
>TRBV6-5|NA|TRBJ2-2|12|many
TGTGCCACCGAAGGAATCGAAGGGGAGCTGTTTTTT
CATEGIEGELFF
>TRBV11-2|TRBD2|TRBJ2-1|15|few
TGTGCCAGCAGATCTAGGGGGACTAGAGTCTATGAGCAGTTCTTC
CASRSRGTRVYEQFF
>TRBV5-1|TRBD1|TRBJ2-5|15|few
TGCGCCAGCAGCGCCGGGACAGGGAGTCAAGAGACCCAGTACTTC
CASSAGTGSQETQYF
>TRBV7-9|TRBD2|TRBJ2-3|15|NA
TGTGCCAGCAGCTTAGCTTCCCTAGCGGGGGATACGCAGTATTTT
CASSLASLAGDTQYF
>TRBV5-1|NA|TRBJ2-1|13|few
TGCGCCAGCAGGGTCTCGGCTGACAATGAGCAGTTCTTC
CASRVSADNEQFF
>TRBV7-2|NA|TRBJ2-5|15|many
TGTGCCAGCAGCTCCTCCGGGACATTCCAAGAGACCCAGTACTTC
CASSSSGTFQETQYF
>TRBV5-6|TRBD1|TRBJ1-2|15|NA
TGTGCCAGCAGCTTAGAGAGGGGGCTCAACTATGGCTACACCTTC
CASSLERGLNYGYTF
>TRBV28|NA|TRBJ1-6|12|few
TGTGCCAGCAGCAGTGGTAATTCACCCCTCCACTTT
CASSSGNSPLHF
>TRBV2|NA|TRBJ2-6|17|few
TGTGCCAGCAGTCCCGTGAGCCGGTTCTCTGGGGCCAACGTCCTGACTTTC
CASSPVSRFSGANVLTF
>TRBV4-2|NA|TRBJ1-3|15|few
TGTGCCAGCAGCCAAGTTCAGAGCTCTGGAAACACCATATATTTT
CASSQVQSSGNTIYF
>TRBV6-2/TRBV6-3|NA|TRBJ2-3|13|NA
TGTGCCAGCAGTCTCGATTCTATGCAAACGCAGTATTTT
CASSLDSMQTQYF
>TRBV5-1|NA|TRBJ2-7|16|NA
TGCGCCAGCAGCTTGGATAGGATAGTGAGTTCATACGAGCAGTACTTC
CASSLDRIVSSYEQYF
>TRBV6-2/TRBV6-3|NA|TRBJ2-3|18|NA
TGTGCCAGCAGCCCGGTGGGGGAGCTTTGGACTAGCACAGATACGCAGTATTTT
CASSPVGELWTSTDTQYF
>TRBV15|NA|TRBJ2-7|16|NA
TGTGCCACCAGCAGAGATAAGGGGGGGGGTCAATACGAGCAGTACTTC
CATSRDKGGGQYEQYF
>TRBV18|TRBD2|TRBJ2-7|17|NA
TGTGCCAGCTCACCTGGACTAGCTCCCCAAGGAGAGGTCGAGCAGTACTTC
CASSPGLAPQGEVEQYF
>TRBV20-1|NA|TRBJ1-6|14|many
TGCAGTGCTAGGACGACTGGCTCTCCTTCACCCCTCCACTTT
CSARTTGSPSPLHF
>TRBV7-9|NA|TRBJ1-4|14|few
TGTGCCAGCAGCTTAGCGGGCGGTGATGAAAAACTGTTTTTT
CASSLAGGDEKLFF
>TRBV27|TRBD2|TRBJ2-4|13|NA
TGTGCCAGCGGGGGGGTGGCCAAAAACATTCAGTACTTC
CASGGVAKNIQYF
>TRBV18|TRBD1|TRBJ2-5|15|NA
TGTGCCAGCTCATCGATACAGGGGGCTTCGGAGACCCAGTACTTC
CASSSIQGASETQYF
>TRBV4-1|NA|TRBJ2-4|13|NA
TGCGCCAGCAGCCAAGCGCCGGGAAACATTCAGTACTTC
CASSQAPGNIQYF
>TRBV29-1|NA|TRBJ2-5|12|NA
TGCAGCGTTGCCCTTTGGACGGAGACCCAGTACTTC
CSVALWTETQYF
>TRBV20-1|NA|TRBJ1-4|13|NA
TGCAGTGCTAGTCGGACAGCTAATGAAAAACTGTTTTTT
CSASRTANEKLFF